This T cell receptor (beta chain) originates from a study of cytomegalovirus exposure and HLA in healthy donors. Findings of the study overall: The likely origin of a cluster of highly shared sequence variants was a sequencing artifact.

Notes on this clone: No antigen is known for it.

Primers included in the PCR were 60 Vbeta and 13 Jbeta primers. Per the original data handling: There were 70 million to 95 million unique TCR beta chains by a later count, and about 12 million of them were shared. This table comes from immunoSEQ multiplex PCR, and its TCRdb copy is limited to in-frame clones, with some not included. The V and J calls and clone size come from that table; D and trimming were worked out from the DNA. The sample lists roughly 110,000 clones, around 82% occurring once. Per the germline V gene, CDR1 is SGHAT and CDR2 is FQNNGV. CDR3 size: 13 residues. The V end lost 3 bases, the J end lost 10 bases, and 15 bases lay between the germline ends. Healthy bone marrow donors formed the donor group.

The origin of this receptor is a man between 50 and 59 years old in good health and CMV-seronegative. The sequenced sample consisted of PBMCs. This sequence joins TRBV11-2 and TRBJ1-1; D ambiguous. The CDR3 nucleotides read TGTGCCAGCAGCTTTCAGGAAGAAGTGCTAGCTTTCTTT. Translated: CASSFQEEVLAFF.